This TCR beta chain was identified during a study of T cells after yellow fever vaccination. Study-wide findings and caveats: On re-exposure, the response was weaker but peaked faster, at day 5 versus 15.

As for this clonotype: What it recognizes is unknown.

CDR3 length: 15 amino acids. In germline, CDR1 is SGHRS, CDR2 YFSETQ. V lost 3 bases and J lost 4; bases outside the gene matches: 8. TCRdb reprocessed the 5' RACE reads via MiXCR and lists one record per CDR3 protein. Among hundreds of thousands of distinct CDR3 sequences listed, over 4% were seen once. This rearrangement joins TRBV5-1 to TRBJ2-3; 7 bases map to TRBD1. The sample in question was PBMCs, obtained 5 days after the yellow fever booster vaccination. This TCR was sampled from a man in his late teens or twenties who received the YFV17D yellow fever vaccine. The DNA for the CDR3 is TGCGCCAGCAGCTACCGACAGGGCGGCGCAGATACGCAGTATTTT. This codes for CASSYRQGGADTQYF.